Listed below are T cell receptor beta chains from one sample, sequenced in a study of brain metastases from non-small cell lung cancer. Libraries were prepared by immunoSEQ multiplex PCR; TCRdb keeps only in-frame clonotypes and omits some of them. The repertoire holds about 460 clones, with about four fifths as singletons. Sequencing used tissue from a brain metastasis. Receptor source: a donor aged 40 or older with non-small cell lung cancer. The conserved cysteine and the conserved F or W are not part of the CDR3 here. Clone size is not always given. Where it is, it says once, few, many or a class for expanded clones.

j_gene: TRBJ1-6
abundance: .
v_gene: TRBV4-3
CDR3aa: ASSQDSAQNSPLH

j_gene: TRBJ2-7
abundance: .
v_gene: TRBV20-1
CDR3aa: SGRRREQY

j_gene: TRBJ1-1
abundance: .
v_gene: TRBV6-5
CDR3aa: ASSYRDLGPNTEAF

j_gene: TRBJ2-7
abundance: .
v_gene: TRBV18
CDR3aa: ASSGQTYEQY

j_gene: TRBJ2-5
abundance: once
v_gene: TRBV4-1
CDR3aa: ASSQGQGVRETQY

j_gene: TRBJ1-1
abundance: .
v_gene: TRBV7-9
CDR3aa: ASRNADRGNTEAF

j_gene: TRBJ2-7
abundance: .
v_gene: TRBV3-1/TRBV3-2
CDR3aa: ASSQAGTGFSYEQY

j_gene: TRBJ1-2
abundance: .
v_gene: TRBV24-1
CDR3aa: ATSDSVYGYT

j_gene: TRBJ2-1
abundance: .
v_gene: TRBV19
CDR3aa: ASSIQQAGEQF

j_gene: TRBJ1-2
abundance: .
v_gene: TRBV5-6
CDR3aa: ASSLGLGYT

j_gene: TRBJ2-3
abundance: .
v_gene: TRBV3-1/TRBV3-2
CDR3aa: ASSQFHPICMQDTQY

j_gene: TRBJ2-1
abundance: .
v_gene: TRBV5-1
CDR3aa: ASSLGGLAGPSSYNEQF

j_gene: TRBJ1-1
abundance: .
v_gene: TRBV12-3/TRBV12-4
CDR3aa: ASSLASAEAF

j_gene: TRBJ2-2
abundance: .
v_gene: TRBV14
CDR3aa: ANATTRGGAGELF

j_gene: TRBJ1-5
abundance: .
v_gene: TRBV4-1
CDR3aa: ASSQVAGTGDQPQH

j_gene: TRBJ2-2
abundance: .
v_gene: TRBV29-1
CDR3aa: SVVRGSTGELF

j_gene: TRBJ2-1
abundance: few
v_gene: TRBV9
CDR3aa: ASSVEGAGSYNEQF

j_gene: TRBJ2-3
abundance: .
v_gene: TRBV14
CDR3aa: ASSPTLFDTQY

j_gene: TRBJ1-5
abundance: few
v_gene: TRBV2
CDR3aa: ASKGGTGNNQPQH

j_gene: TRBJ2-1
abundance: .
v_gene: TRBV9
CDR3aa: ASSPSGSKQF

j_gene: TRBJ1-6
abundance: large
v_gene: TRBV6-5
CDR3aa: ASSPGQGFNSPLH

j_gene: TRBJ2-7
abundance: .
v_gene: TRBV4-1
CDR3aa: ASSNRGFWDEQY

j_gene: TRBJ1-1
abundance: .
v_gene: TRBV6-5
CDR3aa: AILGESGAF

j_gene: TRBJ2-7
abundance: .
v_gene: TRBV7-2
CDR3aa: ASSGGGAGNYEQY

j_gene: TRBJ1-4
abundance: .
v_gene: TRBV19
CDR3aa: ASSITGTLGEKLF

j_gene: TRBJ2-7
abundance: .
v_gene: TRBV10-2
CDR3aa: ASSESLAGAYEQY

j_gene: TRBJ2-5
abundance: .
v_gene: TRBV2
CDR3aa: ASNSEPPETQY

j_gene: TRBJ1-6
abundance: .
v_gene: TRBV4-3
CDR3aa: ASSQLPRLPTARGSPLH

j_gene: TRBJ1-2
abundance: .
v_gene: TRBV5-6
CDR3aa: ASSFAGTGGDYGYT

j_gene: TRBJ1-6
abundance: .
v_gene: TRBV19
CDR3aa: ASSTASGRNSPLH

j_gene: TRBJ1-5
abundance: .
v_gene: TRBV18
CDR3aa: ASSPPASNQPQH

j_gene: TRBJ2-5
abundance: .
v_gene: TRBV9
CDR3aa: ARSVEGGGGGETQY

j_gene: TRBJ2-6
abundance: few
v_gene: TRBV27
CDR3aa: ASSLGSAGANVLT

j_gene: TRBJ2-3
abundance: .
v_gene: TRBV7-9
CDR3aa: ASSYAGNTDTQY

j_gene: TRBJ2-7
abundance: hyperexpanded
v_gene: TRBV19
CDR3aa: ASSIGTVYEQY

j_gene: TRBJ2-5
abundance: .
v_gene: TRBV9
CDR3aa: ASSPHTGGQETQY

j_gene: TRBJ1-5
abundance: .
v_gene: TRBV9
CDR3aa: ASSVFRQLNQPQH

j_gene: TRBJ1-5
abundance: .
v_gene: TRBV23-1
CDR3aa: ASSSTGEQQPQH

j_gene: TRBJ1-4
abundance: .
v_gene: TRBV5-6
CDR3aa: ASSAGTSQEKLF

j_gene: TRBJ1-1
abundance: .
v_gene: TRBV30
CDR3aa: AWSVGSTEAF

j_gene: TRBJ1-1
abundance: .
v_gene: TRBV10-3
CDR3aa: AIKPQENTEAF

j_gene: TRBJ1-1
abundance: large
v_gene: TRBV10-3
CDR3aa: AISESRDTEAF

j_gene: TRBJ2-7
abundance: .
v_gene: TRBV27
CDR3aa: ASAISSYEQY

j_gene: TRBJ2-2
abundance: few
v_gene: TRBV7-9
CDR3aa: ASSRPTGELF

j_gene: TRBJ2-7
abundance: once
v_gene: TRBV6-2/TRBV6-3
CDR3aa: ASSPGGDEQY

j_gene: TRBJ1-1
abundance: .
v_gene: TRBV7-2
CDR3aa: ASRPKVGGNTEAF

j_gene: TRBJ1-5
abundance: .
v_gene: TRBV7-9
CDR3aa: ASSLSHNQPQH

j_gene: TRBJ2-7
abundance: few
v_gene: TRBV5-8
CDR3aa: ASSFQRAQEQY

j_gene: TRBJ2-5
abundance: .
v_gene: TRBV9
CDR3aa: ASAKGQGDETQY

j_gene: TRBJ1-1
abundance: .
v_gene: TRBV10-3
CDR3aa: AISSGQDRFEAF

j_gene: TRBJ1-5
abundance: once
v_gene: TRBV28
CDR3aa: ASSLGITIGSNQPQH

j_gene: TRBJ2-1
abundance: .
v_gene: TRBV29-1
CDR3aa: SVEPVTSNNEQF

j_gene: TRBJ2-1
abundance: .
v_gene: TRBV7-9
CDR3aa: ASSLRSGGRLYNEQF

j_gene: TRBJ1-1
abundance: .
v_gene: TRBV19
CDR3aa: ATNRGLVNTEAF

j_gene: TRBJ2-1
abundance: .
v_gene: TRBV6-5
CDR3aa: ASSYPTLDGNEQF